Presented here are 22 T cell receptor beta chains from one specimen sequenced in a study of cytomegalovirus exposure and HLA in healthy donors. The PCR had 60 Vbeta and 13 Jbeta primers. Profiled with immunoSEQ multiplex PCR; TCRdb holds only in-frame clones, not every one. The sample lists some 180,000 clones, about four fifths seen once, with roughly 2% in the top ten. The sample comprised PBMCs. These receptors were collected from a woman in her 30s in good health and CMV-seronegative.

J is TRBJ1-5 and V is TRBV6-4; tentative D call: TRBD1 (6 bases). This CDR3 has 17 amino acids. V was cut by 2 bases and J by 1 base, with 15 bases left in between. Germline loops: CDR1 MRHNA, CDR2 SNTAGT. The CDR3 region is CASSDGGQFESNQPQHF. The CDR3 DNA follows: TGTGCCAGCAGTGACGGCGGACAGTTCGAGAGCAATCAGCCCCAGCATTTT.

CDR3 in DNA: TGTGCCAGCAGCTTCCTACTAGCGGGGGGCACAGATACGCAGTATTTT. This translates into CASSFLLAGGTDTQYF. The chain is built from TRBV7-2 and TRBJ2-3; TRBD2 matches at 11 bases. Germline CDR1 SGHTA, CDR2 FQGNSA. Germline trimming cut 3 bases from V and 1 base from J; bases unmatched to any gene: 3. This CDR3 region has 16 residues. Filled out from reference TRBV7-2 and TRBJ2-3, the complete variable domain reads GAGVSQSPSNKVTEKGKDVELRCDPISGHTALYWYRQSLGQGLEFLIYFQGNSAPDKSGLPSDRFSAERTGGSVSTLTIQRTQQEDSAVYLCASSFLLAGGTDTQYFGPGTRLTVL.

As DNA, the CDR3 is TGTGCCAGCAGTGTTGGGCGGGACAGCACCGGCTACACCTTC. Its translation: CASSVGRDSTGYTF. The genes are TRBV2 and TRBJ1-2, with 7 bases identical to TRBD1. Germline V gene sequence: CDR1 SNHLY, CDR2 FYNNEI. This CDR3 has 14 amino acids. V shed 4 bases and J 8 bases; nucleotides not matched to a gene: 10.

This chain joins TRBV11-2 and TRBJ2-7; TRBD1 matches 10 bases. The junction had 8 bases not matched to a gene; V was cut back by 5 bases and J by 4 bases. Looked up from germline, CDR1 is SGHAT and CDR2 is FQNNGV. CDR3 size: 15 residues. The CDR3 sequence is CASSPGTGATYEQYF. Here the CDR3 DNA reads TGTGCCAGCAGCCCTGGGACAGGGGCTACGTACGAGCAGTACTTC.

Concerning this clone itself: Distinct nucleotide sequences in the sample also encode this CDR3. The chain couples TRBV2 to TRBJ1-5; TRBD1 is a possible D gene (5 bases). V shed 3 bases and J shed 4 bases, with 13 bases lying between them. The germline CDR1 and CDR2 sequences are SNHLY and FYNNEI. This CDR3 has 15 residues. Here the CDR3 DNA reads TGTGCCAGCAGTGAGGGCAGGGCGGGAAATCAGCCCCAGCATTTT. Its translation: CASSEGRAGNQPQHF.

This chain uses TRBV30 with TRBJ2-3, with 7 bases matching TRBD2. The germline V gene has CDR1 GTSNPN and CDR2 SVGIG (reference sequence). The ends lost 2 bases at V and 0 bases at J; junction bases unmatched: 8. CDR3 size: 16 residues. In nucleotides, the CDR3 is TGTGCCTGGAGTCGAGTAGCGGGCCTTAGCACAGATACGCAGTATTTT. Translating gives CAWSRVAGLSTDTQYF.

The chain has TRBV6-1 and TRBJ1-1; 7 positions agree with TRBD1. Germline V gene sequence: CDR1 MNHNS, CDR2 SASEGT. V dropped 6 bases and J dropped 7; count of bases not matched to a gene: 11. This CDR3 region has 14 residues. The CDR3 DNA reads as TGTGCCAGCAGCCAACGACAGGGACTCGGTGAAGCTTTCTTT. Protein product: CASSQRQGLGEAFF.

The chain has TRBV4-1 and TRBJ1-2; 7 bases fit TRBD1. Germline V lookup: CDR1 MGHRA, CDR2 YSYEKL. V gave up 2 bases and J gave up 4 bases; unmatched junction bases: 7. This CDR3 is 15 amino acids long. DNA of the CDR3: TGCGCCAGCAGCCAACAGACAGGGAACCTCTATGGCTACACCTTC. This gives the protein CASSQQTGNLYGYTF.

Concerning this clone itself: The conserved final phenylalanine or tryptophan is absent from the CDR3, which likely points to a read error. The genes are TRBV5-1 and TRBJ1-6, with TRBD1 matching 7 bases. The germline V gene has CDR1 SGHRS and CDR2 YFSETQ. The length of the CDR3 is 15 residues. V shed 3 bases, J shed 6 bases, and the junction held 6 bases outside the gene matches. This chain's CDR3 is CASSSRWDSNSPLHV. CDR3 nucleotides: TGCGCCAGCAGCTCGAGGTGGGACAGTAATTCACCCCTCCACGTT.

This clone was counted a few times. The chain recombines TRBV7-9 with TRBJ1-5; D is perhaps TRBD1 (6 bases). Trimming removed 5 bases from V and 3 bases from J, with 14 bases in between. The CDR3 is made up of 15 amino acids. The germline V gene has CDR1 SEHNR and CDR2 FQNEAQ (reference sequence). CDR3 region: CASSHADRTNQPQHF. DNA of the CDR3: TGTGCCAGCAGCCACGCCGACAGGACCAATCAGCCCCAGCATTTT.

The rearrangement joins TRBV6-1 to TRBJ2-7; tentative D call: TRBD1 (7 bases). Deletions cut 2 bases from V and 3 bases from J, with 17 bases between. Germline V lookup: CDR1 MNHNS, CDR2 SASEGT. The CDR3 is 16 amino acids. The CDR3 reads CASSEPSGGGGYEQYF. In nucleotides, the CDR3 is TGTGCCAGCAGTGAACCCTCCGGAGGGGGCGGCTACGAGCAGTACTTC.

The chain couples TRBV5-1 to TRBJ2-5, with 11 bases fitting TRBD2. Germline V gene sequence: CDR1 SGHRS, CDR2 YFSETQ. V lost 0 bases, J lost 2 bases, and 9 bases stayed unmatched. The CDR3 spans 18 residues. CDR3 loop: CASSLGGLAGFAQETQYF. In DNA, the CDR3 is TGCGCCAGCAGCTTGGGAGGACTAGCGGGTTTCGCTCAAGAGACCCAGTACTTC.

The chain has TRBV6-4 and TRBJ2-7; no firm D call. The V end was cut by 5 bases, the J end by 2 bases, with 16 bases between. CDR1 and CDR2 from the germline V gene are MRHNA and SNTAGT. The CDR3 has 15 amino acids. CDR3: CASSTALGAAYEQYF. The CDR3 DNA reads as TGTGCCAGCAGTACCGCTTTAGGAGCCGCCTACGAGCAGTACTTC.

This chain links TRBV18 with TRBJ1-3; 7 bases agree with TRBD1. Trimming took 2 bases from V and 0 from J; bases not matched to a gene: 4. Per the germline V gene, CDR1 is KGHSH and CDR2 is LQKENI. The CDR3 is 16 residues long. Here the CDR3 DNA reads TGTGCCAGCTCACCAGGACAGGCCCACTCTGGAAACACCATATATTTT. The encoded protein is CASSPGQAHSGNTIYF. The full variable domain, rest sourced from reference TRBV18 and TRBJ1-3, is NAGVMQNPRHLVRRRGQEARLRCSPMKGHSHVYWYRQLPEEGLKFMVYLQKENIIDESGMPKERFSAEFPKEGPSILRIQQVVRGDSAAYFCASSPGQAHSGNTIYFGEGSWLTVV.

The chain employs TRBV6-1 and TRBJ2-2; weak D call: TRBD1 (8 bases). V was cut by 0 bases and J by 4 bases, with 21 bases left in between. CDR1 is MNHNS and CDR2 is SASEGT in the germline V gene. The CDR3 is 19 residues long. The CDR3 DNA reads TGTGCCAGCAGTGAAGCGCGGGGGCCAGGGGGCGTCGGCACCGGGGAGCTGTTTTTT. It specifies CASSEARGPGGVGTGELFF.

In its sample, this clone was seen once. The chain combines TRBV7-9 with TRBJ2-5, with 7 bases matching TRBD1. The CDR3 loop spans 15 amino acids. Germline values: CDR1 SEHNR, CDR2 FQNEAQ (reference sequence). The junction had 7 bases not matched to a gene; V was cut back by 2 bases and J by 4 bases. The DNA of the CDR3 is TGTGCCAGCAGCTTATCGACAGGGCAGGGAGAGACCCAGTACTTC. It codes for CASSLSTGQGETQYF. Full variable domain (rest looked up from reference TRBV7-9 and TRBJ2-5): DTGVSQNPRHKITKRGQNVTFRCDPISEHNRLYWYRQTLGQGPEFLTYFQNEAQLEKSRLLSDRFSAERPKGSFSTLEIQRTEQGDSAMYLCASSLSTGQGETQYFGPGTRLLVL.

The table lists this clone with a few counts. The chain recombines TRBV29-1 with TRBJ1-4; D might be TRBD1 (5 bases). The CDR3 runs to 14 residues. The V gene's germline CDR1 is SQVTM and CDR2 ANQGSEA. Between the trimmed V and J ends, which lost 3 bases and 3 bases, there was a span of 11 bases. The CDR3 DNA sequence: TGCAGCGTTGATGGGGGGTTGTCTAATGAAAAACTGTTTTTT. Translating gives CSVDGGLSNEKLFF.

This clone showed up just a few times. V and J are TRBV4-2 and TRBJ1-5; possible D gene TRBD1, 5 bases. Germline V CDR1 and CDR2: LGHNA, YNFKEQ. V lost 0 bases to trimming and J lost 4 bases, with 10 bases between them. This CDR3 region has 15 residues. The CDR3 reads CASSQDGGGNQPQHF. The CDR3, as DNA: TGTGCCAGCAGCCAAGATGGGGGGGGGAATCAGCCCCAGCATTTT.

This chain connects TRBV6-7 to TRBJ1-1, with 8 bases identical to TRBD1. TRBV6-7 carries the ORF label, with uncertain function. V trimming: 2 bases; J trimming: 1 base; junction bases outside the gene matches: 0. The length of the CDR3 is 14 residues. The CDR3 loop is CASSYGQGNTEAFF. For the CDR3, the DNA is TGTGCCAGCAGTTACGGACAGGGGAACACTGAAGCTTTCTTT.

The chain combines TRBV11-2 with TRBJ2-5; 8 bases are shared with TRBD1. Germline CDR1 is SGHAT and CDR2 is FQNNGV. The V gene end was trimmed by 5 bases and the J gene end by 5 bases; junction bases not matched to a gene: 4. The CDR3 loop spans 13 amino acids. CDR3 amino acids: CASSQGAGETQYF. The CDR3 coding sequence is TGTGCCAGCAGCCAGGGGGCAGGGGAGACCCAGTACTTC.

This clone was recorded once. This chain uses TRBV6-5 with TRBJ2-7, with 7 bases aligning to TRBD1. The CDR3 extends over 15 amino acids. From germline, CDR1 is MNHEY and CDR2 SVGAGI. V trimming: 4 bases; J trimming: 5 bases; junction bases outside the gene matches: 11. CDR3 DNA: TGTGCCAGCAGTTCCCTCGGACAGGTAGGGGACGAGCAGTACTTC. Translating gives CASSSLGQVGDEQYF.

The chain combines TRBV5-6 with TRBJ2-7, with 12 bases that match TRBD1. The germline V gene has CDR1 SGHDT and CDR2 YYEEEE. This CDR3 is 14 amino acids long. V shed 3 bases and J 5 bases; nucleotides not matched to a gene: 3. CDR3 DNA sequence: TGTGCCAGCAGCTGGGACAGGGGGCCGAACGAGCAGTACTTC. As protein: CASSWDRGPNEQYF.